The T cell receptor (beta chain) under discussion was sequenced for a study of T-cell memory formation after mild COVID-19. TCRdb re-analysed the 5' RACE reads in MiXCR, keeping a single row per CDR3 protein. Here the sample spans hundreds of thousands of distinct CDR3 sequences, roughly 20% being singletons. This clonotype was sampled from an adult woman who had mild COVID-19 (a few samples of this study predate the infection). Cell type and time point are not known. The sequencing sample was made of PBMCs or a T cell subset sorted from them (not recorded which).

CDR3 sequence reads: CASRTAGTRVNEQFF. CDR3 DNA sequence: TGTGCCAGCAGGACAGCCGGGACTAGAGTCAATGAGCAGTTCTTC. J is TRBJ2-1 and V is TRBV12-3 or TRBV12-4; 8 nucleotides agree with TRBD2. The CDR3 is made up of 15 amino acids. V was pared by 6 bases and J by 6 bases, with 10 bases of the junction left unmatched.